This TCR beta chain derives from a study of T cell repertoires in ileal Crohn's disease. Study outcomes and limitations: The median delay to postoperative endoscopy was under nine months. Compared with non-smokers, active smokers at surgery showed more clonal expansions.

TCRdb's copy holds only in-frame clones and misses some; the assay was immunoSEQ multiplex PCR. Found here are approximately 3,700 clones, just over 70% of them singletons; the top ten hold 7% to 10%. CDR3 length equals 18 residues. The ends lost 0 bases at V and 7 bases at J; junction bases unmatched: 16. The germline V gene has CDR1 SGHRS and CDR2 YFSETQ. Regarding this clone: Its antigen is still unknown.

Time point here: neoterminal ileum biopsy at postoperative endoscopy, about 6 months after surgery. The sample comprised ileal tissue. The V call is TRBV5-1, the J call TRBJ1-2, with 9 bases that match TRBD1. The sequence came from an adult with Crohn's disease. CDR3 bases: TGCGCCAGCAGCTTGGTCGGGAGGACAGGGGCTATTACTAGTGGCTACACCTTC. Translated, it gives CASSLVGRTGAITSGYTF.